Described below is a single TCR beta chain sequence and its context. TCRdb's copy holds only in-frame clones and misses some; the assay was immunoSEQ multiplex PCR. The table has under 250,000 clones, roughly 85% seen once. The data were taken from a study of blood T cell repertoires in COVID-19. Whole-study context: Samples taken during acute and convalescent COVID-19 were collected in the United States, Italy and Spain. Sources were T cells, B-cell-depleted T cells, or PBMCs; the material itself was cDNA or gDNA.

With 6 bases clipped from V and 7 bases from J, the junction kept 11 bases outside the gene matches. Germline V gene sequence: CDR1 SGHAT, CDR2 FQNNGV. The CDR3 length is 15 residues. Seattle patients were enrolled while actively infected and followed longitudinally. The TCR was taken from a man aged 50-59 years with COVID-19, enrolled during active disease. Sequenced sample: peripheral blood. The V and J genes are TRBV11-2 and TRBJ1-4; TRBD1 matches 7 bases. CDR3 residues: CASRGHQGEVEKLFF. CDR3 coding DNA: TGTGCCAGCAGAGGACATCAGGGGGAAGTTGAAAAACTGTTTTTT.